Sequencing of this T cell receptor (beta chain) was carried out in a study of Graves' ophthalmopathy and Graves' hyperthyroidism. The evidence that diagnosis relied on was clinical symptoms, serum thyroxine, TRAb, thyroid ultrasound and orbital computed tomography. CDR1 and CDR2 from the germline V gene are DFQATT and SNEGSKA (reference sequence). The CDR3 loop spans 14 amino acids. V was trimmed by 5 bases and J by 5 bases, leaving 15 bases between them. As the template, RNA transcripts were used to amplify TCR beta CDR3 regions. The library came from an HTBI-primed first-round RT-PCR and a second-round multiplex PCR. In TCRdb, the multiplex PCR reads were re-called with MiXCR into one record per CDR3 protein. The sample consists of 230,000 or so distinct CDR3 sequences, around 42% of them appearing once.

The J gene is TRBJ2-2, the V gene TRBV20-1, with D possibly TRBD1 on 6 matching bases. Sequencing was performed on peripheral blood. The receptor's source is an adult man with Graves' ophthalmopathy. The CDR3 region has the DNA TGCAGTGCTTACACAGGGATTGCGACCGGGGAGCTGTTTTTT. Residues: CSAYTGIATGELFF.